The 2 T cell receptor beta chains presented below share a single source sample, sequenced in a study of blood T cell repertoires in COVID-19. The data were produced by immunoSEQ multiplex PCR, yet TCRdb's version contains in-frame clones alone and is incomplete. This sample has 250,000 to 400,000 clones, with around 90% found just once. The sequenced material came from peripheral blood. These receptor sequences come from a woman younger than 45 with COVID-19, enrolled during active disease.

The chain combines TRBV19 with TRBJ2-4; tentative D call: TRBD2 (5 bases). The CDR3 is 18 amino acids. Trimming pared 1 base from V and 0 bases from J, leaving 16 bases between. In germline, CDR1 is LNHDA, CDR2 SQIVND (reference sequence). CDR3 residues: CASSIGAGSIRAKNIQYF. Written as DNA, the CDR3 is TGTGCCAGTAGTATAGGGGCGGGCAGCATTCGAGCCAAAAACATTCAGTACTTC. Full variable domain (outside the CDR3, taken from reference TRBV19 and TRBJ2-4): DGGITQSPKYLFRKEGQNVTLSCEQNLNHDAMYWYRQDPGQGLRLIYYSQIVNDFQKGDIAEGYSVSREKKESFPLTVTSAQKNPTAFYLCASSIGAGSIRAKNIQYFGAGTRLSVL.

The chain recombines TRBV7-9 with TRBJ2-1, with 14 bases identical to TRBD2. Trimming removed 4 bases from V and 8 bases from J; junction bases left unmatched: 4. CDR1 and CDR2 from the germline V gene are SEHNR and FQNEAQ (reference sequence). This CDR3 is built from 15 residues. The CDR3 region has the DNA TGTGCCAGCAGCTGGGGACTAGCGGGAGCCTATGAGCAGTTCTTC. This sequence encodes CASSWGLAGAYEQFF.